Sequencing of this T cell receptor beta chain was carried out in a study of OX40 agonist ivuxolimab in advanced cancers. Study background: Averaging roughly 60 years in age, with a range of roughly 23 to 85, the cohort was 65% to 90% male. The study reported partial responses in three patients: one hepatocellular carcinoma, two cutaneous melanoma.

Data came from immunoSEQ multiplex PCR; TCRdb stores just in-frame clones and leaves some out. The sample includes 90,000 to 100,000 clones, about 90% of them seen just once. Per germline, CDR1 SGHAT and CDR2 FQNNGV. This CDR3 has 16 amino acids. Unmatched junction bases numbered 8, after V lost 5 bases and J lost 0 bases. Study-wide results and limits: The study found that CD8+ T cells averaged more expanded clones than CD4+. No antigen was identified for the clonally expanded peripheral T cells.

This clone was picked up a small number of times. Its matching antigen is unknown. The rearrangement uses TRBV11-2 and TRBJ2-7; 9 nucleotides line up with TRBD1. This receptor was taken from an adult with an advanced solid tumor such as melanoma, head and neck, liver or kidney cancer. The input for sequencing was CD4+ or CD8+ T cells sorted from blood, taken in a trial of the OX40 agonist ivuxolimab. The CDR3 DNA follows: TGTGCCAGCAGCCCAGCGGGGACAGGGAGCTCCTACGAGCAGTACTTC. It is translated as CASSPAGTGSSYEQYF.